This T cell receptor beta chain is drawn from a study of cytomegalovirus exposure and HLA in healthy donors (dated by TCRdb to the late 2010s). Looking at the study overall: An earlier analysis of 587 of the donors reported around 280 Gb of sequence data and around 110 million unique TCR beta sequences obtained from roughly 170 million T cells. Across approximately 420 genotyped donors of the cohort, an average of about 240,000 unique TCR beta nucleotide sequences per donor were sequenced, and roughly 20% of those sequences were non-productive. The study profiled the T cell repertoires of hundreds of subjects by immunosequencing and related them to cytomegalovirus serostatus. Class I and class II HLA loci were covered by the typing at four-digit resolution. All discovery cohort repertoires had been generated on a single sequencing platform. A later genetic analysis used genome-wide SNP genotypes for about 60% of the roughly 670 donors, treating that subset as a discovery cohort. A separate validation cohort of over a hundred different subjects was used in addition to the approximately 610-subject first cohort. Roughly five DR-DQ haplotypes were handled as single units for association and clustering because linkage in the cohort was strong. Of the approximately 370 genotyped donors, 65% to 90% were placed in the genetic ancestry cluster associated with self-reported Caucasian donors. The study aimed to test whether cataloging public T cell receptors could reveal signatures of past pathogen exposure. Around 320 gigabases of sequencing data and approximately 84 million unique TCR sequences were included in an early release covering about 620 HLA-typed donors. High-throughput TCR immunosequencing, statistical association of individual TCRs with disease status, and machine learning were combined to predict cytomegalovirus infection status. A later analysis re-examined previously published TCR beta repertoires from over 500 donors and added high-resolution HLA genotyping to investigate patterns of TCR occurrence. The number of donors typed differed by locus, with roughly 620-630 for A, B, C, DRB1 and DQB1, approximately 500 for DQA1, under 610 for DPA1, and 400 to 490 for DPB1. Donor age, sex, ethnicity and CMV serostatus were compiled alongside the repertoire data. Rather than drawing on any new phenotypic data, the later analysis identified candidate immune exposures from TCR beta sequences and the way those sequences occurred across donors. To decide whether each TCR beta V gene segment behaved as functional or pseudogenic, an earlier analysis of some 540 of the donors relied on high-throughput TCR beta sequencing.

As concerns this clone: What antigen it recognizes has not been identified. One base away there is no much larger clone; base qualities are not given.

Receptor amplification or capture employed the immunoSEQ multiplex PCR assay. The multiplex PCR relied on a mix of 60 forward primers for TCR Vbeta segments and 13 reverse primers for TCR Jbeta segments. A multiplex PCR assay on genomic DNA amplified the CDR3 region of rearranged TCR beta genes. On the Illumina HiSeq System, the amplified TCR beta libraries were sequenced as 87-base-pair reads. The paper's data handling went like this. A later analysis tallied tens of millions of unique TCR beta chains across the roughly 610 repertoires, and some 12 million of those chains were shared by two or more donors. A nearest-neighbor algorithm error-corrected the raw reads and collapsed the reads into unique sequences, merging closely related sequences to remove PCR and sequencing errors. To assign V, D and J gene segments, CDR3 sequences were aligned to IMGT reference sequences. Each retained sequence needed at least a six-nucleotide match to both a V gene segment and a J gene segment. Rearrangements were called productive when the CDR3 lacked stop codons and stayed in frame with V and J; all others were non-productive. CDR3 was defined according to IMGT convention as the region running from the second conserved V-encoded cysteine to the conserved J-encoded phenylalanine. The earlier analysis of about 590 of the donors excluded sequences that lacked an unambiguous match to a single V gene segment. An earlier analysis of several hundred of the donors called V segments functional above 56.7% productive rearrangements and segregating when the between-donor standard deviation exceeded 5%. A statistical classification framework was built to diagnose cytomegalovirus status from the catalog of TCR beta chain sequences. A later analysis assigned V and J genes by comparing TCR nucleotide sequences with IMGT/GENE-DB human TR gene sequences. In a later analysis, CDR3 sequences and most-parsimonious VDJ recombination scenarios were assigned using the TCRdist pipeline. In a later analysis, every TCR beta chain was defined by the combination of its CDR3 amino acid sequence and its V-gene family, and reads without a unique V-gene family were dropped. As a way to deal with suspected cross-contamination and a sequencing artifact, a later analysis dropped over 550 nucleotide sequences that were highly shared and had low generation probability. In a later analysis, a clonal expansion index for each public chain was calculated from normalized within-repertoire ranks of inferred template counts. Generation probabilities in a later analysis came from a VDJ recombination model fitted to out-of-frame rearrangements, and those results were checked against IGoR. Hypergeometric tests were used in a later analysis to score TCR-TCR, TCR-HLA and TCR-CMV co-occurrence, with a repertoire-size bias correction applied to the TCR pairs. In a later analysis, false discovery rates were estimated by permuting HLA or CMV assignments 20 times. A later analysis grouped co-occurring TCRs with DBSCAN, adding TCRdist sequence similarity when clustering within HLA-allele-positive subsets. Co-occurrence clustering excluded repertoires with fewer than 30,000 or more than 120,000 public chains, plus five with anomalous nucleotide sharing. TCRdb retrieved this table from immuneACCESS and kept in-frame rearrangements only. Not all clones are present; in checked studies, unresolved V genes account for under half, and no reason is known for the remainder. D and trimming come from the DNA, and the V and J calls and clone size come from that table. The sample has under 150,000 clones on record, approximately 80% of them singletons. The ten largest clones represent 2.7% of the sample.

The cohort consisted of hundreds of healthy bone marrow donors. All cohort members were sampled while nominally healthy, although unrecorded immune exposures were likely present. The donor tested CMV seronegative and was one of the 352 seronegative cohort members. A peripheral blood sample was collected from each donor, and TCR beta sequencing was performed on peripheral blood mononuclear cells. Genomic DNA was extracted from the blood cell samples with the Qiagen DNeasy Blood Extraction Kit. General conclusions and limits of the study: In a later analysis, most CMV-associated TCR beta chains were found to appear HLA-restricted, with HLA associations seemingly driven largely by CMV exposure. Because HLA typing was unavailable for some donors at each locus, only the typed subset was used in association tests. In a later genetic analysis, a missense DCLRE1C variant was associated with V-gene and J-gene trimming of TCR beta chains, and the association was replicated in an independent cohort. In both the original and validation cohorts, the classifier was reported to diagnose cytomegalovirus status with high specificity and sensitivity. The authors suggested that the approach could potentially be generalized to other disease states and immunological phenotypes. Sequencing depth was assumed to be roughly uniform across donors in the presence/absence analyses, though that assumption may not hold. A cluster of highly shared sequence variants was judged likely to be a technical artifact of the sequencing pipeline. Some IMGT-functional V segments, including TRBV6-2 and TRBV6-3, could not be told apart with the 87-base-pair reads, so those segments were excluded. In vitro tests confirmed that a few of the cytomegalovirus-associated TCR beta chains recognize cytomegalovirus antigens. Broadly in line with IMGT annotations, most TCR beta V segments showed up in productive rearrangements about 87% or about 30% of the time in an earlier analysis of approximately 640 of the donors. In a later analysis, the rate of TCR association differed among HLA loci, with DRB1 alleles having the most associated TCRs and HLA-C alleles having the fewest. A later analysis found that HLA-associated TCR beta chains were more clonally expanded and had lower generation probabilities than equally common non-associated chains. When HLA alleles, especially DR and DQ, strongly co-occurred, TCR associations were difficult to assign to individual alleles. Only TCR beta chains were sequenced in this cohort, and the absence of alpha or paired-chain data limited detectable features. In a later genetic analysis, fewer N-insertions in productive TCRs were reported among donors in an Asian-associated ancestry cluster than the approximately 630-donor mean. In a later analysis, several top co-occurrence clusters were reported to appear linked to parvovirus B19, influenza, CMV and Epstein-Barr virus. A total of 150 to 200 TCR beta chains were listed by the study as associated with cytomegalovirus. Correlated functional status among segregating V segments might be attributable to linkage disequilibrium, but an unknown experimental factor could not be ruled out. Immune exposure information for the cohort was limited to CMV serostatus. A further reported finding was that TCR beta sequences accurately predicted the HLA-A and HLA-B alleles for most subjects in the first cohort. In a later analysis, some 17,000 TCR beta sequences were associated with specific HLA alleles at a false discovery rate of 0.05. Most TCR sequences were observed very rarely across donors, whereas some public TCRs were present in many individuals. The earlier analysis of some 560 of the donors excluded seventeen rarely observed V segments, including chromosome 9 orphons, because counts were too low.

The junction shows trimming of 2 bases on V and 1 base on J, plus 8 bases between the germline ends. CDR1 GTSNPN and CDR2 SVGIG were looked up in the germline V gene (reference sequence). The CDR3 contains 13 residues, cysteine and phenylalanine counted. Only the CDR3 DNA stays, 39 bases, in frame from base 1. The clonotype was recovered from a boy aged 2 to 9 in good health and CMV-seronegative. Specimen: PBMCs. Here the chain combines TRBV30 and TRBJ1-1; no confident D gene assignment can be made. The base sequence is TGTGCCTGGAGTCTACGAGAGAACACTGAAGCTTTCTTT. It translates to CAWSLRENTEAFF.